This TCR beta chain was observed in a study of neurological immune-mediated disorders. This clonotype showed up many times. No antigen is known for it. Study-wide findings and caveats: Expansion of TCR clones was greatest in HTLV-1-associated myelopathy and smallest in multiple sclerosis, where it fell below that of healthy controls.

A single record per CDR3 protein comes from TCRdb applying MiXCR to the 5' RACE reads. Of under 50,000 distinct CDR3 sequences listed, about 26% are singletons. The germline CDR1 and CDR2 sequences are LNHNV and YYDKDF (reference sequence). V lost 1 base to trimming and J lost 6 bases; unmatched junction nucleotides: 7. This CDR3 is 17 amino acids long. Sequenced input: PBMCs. The sequence was obtained from a woman in her seventies in good health. The chain carries TRBV15 and TRBJ1-5; 12 bases map to TRBD1. The CDR3 is CATSRGGQGALGQPQHF. In nucleotides, the CDR3 is TGTGCCACCAGCAGAGGGGGACAGGGGGCGTTGGGTCAGCCCCAGCATTTT.